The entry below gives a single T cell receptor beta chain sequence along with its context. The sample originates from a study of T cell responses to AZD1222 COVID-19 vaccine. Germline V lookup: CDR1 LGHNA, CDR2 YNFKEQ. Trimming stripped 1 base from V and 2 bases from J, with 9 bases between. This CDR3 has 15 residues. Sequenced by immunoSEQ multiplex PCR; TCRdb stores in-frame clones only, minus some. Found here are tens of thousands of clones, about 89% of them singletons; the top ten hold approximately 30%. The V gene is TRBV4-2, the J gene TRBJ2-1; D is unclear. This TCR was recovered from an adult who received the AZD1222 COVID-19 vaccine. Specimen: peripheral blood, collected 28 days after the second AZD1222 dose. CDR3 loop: CASSQAGPAYNEQFF. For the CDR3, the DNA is TGTGCCAGCAGCCAAGCTGGGCCAGCCTACAATGAGCAGTTCTTC.